The T cell receptor beta chain described here comes from a study of tumor-infiltrating lymphocytes in primary liver carcinoma. Co-extracting RNA and DNA was done with 20-30 mg of unsorted bulk tissue as input. Notes on this clonotype: This CDR3 fails to terminate in the conserved phenylalanine or tryptophan, so it likely reflects a read error. The DNA is omitted, as the CDR3 cannot be located on it reliably, and the CDR3 follows TCRdb's listing.

CDR1 SGHAT and CDR2 FQNNGV come from the germline V gene. 15 amino acids form the CDR3, both terminal residues included. Reverse transcription of roughly 0.5 ug total RNA with a constant-region primer produced TCR beta cDNA. Three nested multiplex PCR rounds, a slightly modified ARM-PCR, produced the libraries for TCR beta. The opening two PCR rounds, 10 cycles each, paired TRBV1-TRBV30 forward primers with a C-beta reverse primer. TCRdb analysed the multiplex PCR reads with MiXCR anew, one entry per CDR3 protein. The sample lists about 130,000 distinct CDR3 sequences; 64% were seen once. Sequenced: liver tumor tissue from sampling region 3. Subset specified: tumor region T3, left-lateral pole. The J gene is TRBJ2-3, the V gene TRBV11-2; the table calls TRBD2, which could not be checked here. This TCR derives from a woman in her fifties or sixties with primary liver carcinoma and hepatitis B virus infection. CDR3 sequence: CASSPGLAGPDTLYL.